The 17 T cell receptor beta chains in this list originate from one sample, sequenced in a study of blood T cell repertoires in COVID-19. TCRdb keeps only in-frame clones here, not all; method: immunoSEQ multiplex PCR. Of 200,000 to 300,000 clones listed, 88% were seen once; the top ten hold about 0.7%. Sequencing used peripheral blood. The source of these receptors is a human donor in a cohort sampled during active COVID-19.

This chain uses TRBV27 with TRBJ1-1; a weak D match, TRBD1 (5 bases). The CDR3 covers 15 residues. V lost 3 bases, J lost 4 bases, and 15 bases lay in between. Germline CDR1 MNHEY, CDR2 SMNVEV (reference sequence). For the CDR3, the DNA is TGTGCCAGCAGTTTCCAGGGCCCAGCCACCACTGAAGCTTTCTTT. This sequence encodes CASSFQGPATTEAFF.

CDR3 DNA sequence: TGTGCCAGCAGCGTAGGACAGGGCCCCTCCTACAATGAGCAGTTCTTC. Translation gives CASSVGQGPSYNEQFF. The chain joins TRBV9 to TRBJ2-1; TRBD1 matches at 7 bases. CDR3 size: 16 residues. Germline V gene data show CDR1 as SGDLS and CDR2 as YYNGEE. V lost 0 bases, J lost 0 bases, and 3 bases stayed unmatched.

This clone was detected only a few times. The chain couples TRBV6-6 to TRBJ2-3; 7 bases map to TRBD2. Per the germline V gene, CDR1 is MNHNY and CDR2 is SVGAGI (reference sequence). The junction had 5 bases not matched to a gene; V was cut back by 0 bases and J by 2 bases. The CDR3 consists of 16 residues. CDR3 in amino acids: CASSYSGLAVTDTQYF. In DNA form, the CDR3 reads TGTGCCAGCAGTTACTCTGGCCTAGCGGTCACAGATACGCAGTATTTT.

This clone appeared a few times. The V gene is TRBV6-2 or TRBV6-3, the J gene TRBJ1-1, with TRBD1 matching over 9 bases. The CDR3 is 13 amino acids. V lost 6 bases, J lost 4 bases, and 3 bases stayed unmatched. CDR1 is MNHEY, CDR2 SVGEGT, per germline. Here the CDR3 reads CASSRQGGTEAFF. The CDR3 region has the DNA TGTGCCAGCAGCAGACAGGGGGGCACTGAAGCTTTCTTT.

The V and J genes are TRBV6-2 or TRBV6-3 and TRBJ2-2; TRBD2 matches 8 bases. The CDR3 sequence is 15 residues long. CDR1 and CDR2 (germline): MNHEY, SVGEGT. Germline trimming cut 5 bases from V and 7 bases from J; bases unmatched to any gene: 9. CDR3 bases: TGTGCCAGCAGTGACACCGGGACTAGATTCGGGGAGCTGTTTTTT. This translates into CASSDTGTRFGELFF.

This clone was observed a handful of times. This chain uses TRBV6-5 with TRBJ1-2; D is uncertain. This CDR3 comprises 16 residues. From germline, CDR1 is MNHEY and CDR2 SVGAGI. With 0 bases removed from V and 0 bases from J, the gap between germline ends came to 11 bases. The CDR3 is CASSYSPSRTNYGYTF. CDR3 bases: TGTGCCAGCAGTTACTCGCCCAGTCGAACTAACTATGGCTACACCTTC.

The CDR3 loop reads CASSLDPGPDTQYF. CDR3 sequence (DNA): TGTGCCAGCAGCTTAGATCCAGGGCCAGATACGCAGTATTTT. The J gene is TRBJ2-3, the V gene TRBV7-2, with D maybe TRBD1 (5 bases). The ends were cut back, 1 base at V and 4 bases at J, with 9 bases in the middle. CDR1 and CDR2 (germline): SGHTA, FQGNSA. The CDR3 length is 14 residues.

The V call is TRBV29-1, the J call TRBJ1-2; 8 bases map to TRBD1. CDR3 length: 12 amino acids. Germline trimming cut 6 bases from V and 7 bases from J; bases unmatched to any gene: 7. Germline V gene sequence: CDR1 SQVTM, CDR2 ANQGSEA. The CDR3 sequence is CSVLRGRGGYTF. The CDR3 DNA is TGCAGCGTCCTCAGGGGGCGCGGTGGCTACACCTTC.

The chain's CDR3 is CASRPGTSGIYEQYF. CDR3 sequence (DNA): TGTGCCAGCAGACCCGGGACTAGCGGGATCTACGAGCAGTACTTC. This chain connects TRBV27 to TRBJ2-7, with 13 positions matching TRBD2. Per germline, CDR1 MNHEY and CDR2 SMNVEV (reference sequence). Trimming removed 6 bases from V and 3 bases from J; junction bases left unmatched: 5. This CDR3 is built from 15 residues.

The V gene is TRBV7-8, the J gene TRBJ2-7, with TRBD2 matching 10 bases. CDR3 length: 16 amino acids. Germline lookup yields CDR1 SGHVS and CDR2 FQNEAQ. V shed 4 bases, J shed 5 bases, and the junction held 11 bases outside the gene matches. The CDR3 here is CASSSAPLAGVDEQYF. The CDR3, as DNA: TGTGCCAGCAGCTCGGCCCCTCTAGCGGGAGTCGACGAGCAGTACTTC.

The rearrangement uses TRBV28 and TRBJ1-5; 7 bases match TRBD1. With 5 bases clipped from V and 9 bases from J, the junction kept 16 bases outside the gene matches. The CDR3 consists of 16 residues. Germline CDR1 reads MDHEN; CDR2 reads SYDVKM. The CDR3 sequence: CASSEQTGIPRRPQHF. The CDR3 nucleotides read TGTGCCAGCAGTGAACAGACAGGGATACCAAGGCGGCCCCAGCATTTT. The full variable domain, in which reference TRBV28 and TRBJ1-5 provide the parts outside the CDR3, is DVKVTQSSRYLVKRTGEKVFLECVQDMDHENMFWYRQDPGLGLRLIYFSYDVKMKEKGDIPEGYSVSREKKERFSLILESASTNQTSMYLCASSEQTGIPRRPQHFGDGTRLSIL.

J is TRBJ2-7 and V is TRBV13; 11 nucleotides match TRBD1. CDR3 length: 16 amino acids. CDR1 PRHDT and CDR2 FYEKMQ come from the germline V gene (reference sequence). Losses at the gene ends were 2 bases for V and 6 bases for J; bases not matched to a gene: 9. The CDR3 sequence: CASSLNFRTGGAEQYF. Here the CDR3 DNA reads TGTGCCAGCAGCTTAAATTTCAGGACAGGGGGCGCCGAGCAGTACTTC.

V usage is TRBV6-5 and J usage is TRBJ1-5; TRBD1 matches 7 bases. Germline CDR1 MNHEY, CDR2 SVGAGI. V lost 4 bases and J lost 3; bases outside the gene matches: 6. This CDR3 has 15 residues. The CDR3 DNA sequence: TGTGCCAGCAGTTTTTTTACAGGGGCCAATCAGCCCCAGCATTTT. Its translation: CASSFFTGANQPQHF.

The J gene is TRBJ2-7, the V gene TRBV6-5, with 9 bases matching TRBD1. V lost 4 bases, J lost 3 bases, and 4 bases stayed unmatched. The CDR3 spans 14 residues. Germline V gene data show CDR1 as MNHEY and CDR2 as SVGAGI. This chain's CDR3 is CASSSPGQGYEQYF. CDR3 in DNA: TGTGCCAGCAGTTCACCGGGACAGGGCTACGAGCAGTACTTC.

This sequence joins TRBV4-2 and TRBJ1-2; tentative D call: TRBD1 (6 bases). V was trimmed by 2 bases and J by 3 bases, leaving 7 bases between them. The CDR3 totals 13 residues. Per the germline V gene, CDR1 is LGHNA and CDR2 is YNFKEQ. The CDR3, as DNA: TGTGCCAGCAGCCAAACAGGGTACTATGGCTACACCTTC. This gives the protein CASSQTGYYGYTF.

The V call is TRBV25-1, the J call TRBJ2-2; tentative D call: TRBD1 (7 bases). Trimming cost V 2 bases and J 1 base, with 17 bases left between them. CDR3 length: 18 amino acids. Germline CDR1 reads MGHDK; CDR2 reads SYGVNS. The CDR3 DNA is TGTGCCAGCAGTGAACGGAGGGGGCCCGCTCTGAACACCGGGGAGCTGTTTTTT. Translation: CASSERRGPALNTGELFF.

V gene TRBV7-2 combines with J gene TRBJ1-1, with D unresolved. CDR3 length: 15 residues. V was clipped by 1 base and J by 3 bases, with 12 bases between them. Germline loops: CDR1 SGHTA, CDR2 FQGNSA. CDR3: CASSLDPGAYTEAFF. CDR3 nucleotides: TGTGCCAGCAGCTTAGATCCGGGTGCCTACACTGAAGCTTTCTTT.